These 2 T cell receptor beta chains share one sample of origin, sequenced in a study of shared clonotypes between healthy human individuals. It was CD45RO-negative cells, positively selected for CCR7, that made up naive CD8 cells, with terminally differentiated effector memory CD45RA+ cells excluded. Profiling relied on immunoSEQ multiplex PCR, and the TCRdb table lists in-frame clones only, not all of them. This table holds around 2,000,000 clones, about 95% found once. The sequenced sample was naive CD8+ T cells sorted from blood. These TCRs come from a man aged 18-30 years in good health.

The chain links TRBV29-1 to TRBJ2-5; 7 bases agree with TRBD2. The germline V gene has CDR1 SQVTM and CDR2 ANQGSEA. The junction had 14 bases not matched to a gene; V was cut back by 7 bases and J by 3 bases. This CDR3 has 15 residues. The DNA of the CDR3 is TGCAGCGCGAGAATCGGGACTACACGAGAAGAGACCCAGTACTTC. Encoded protein: CSARIGTTREETQYF.

The chain combines TRBV7-9 with TRBJ1-1; no clear D. Trimming shortened V by 7 bases and J by 3 bases, and 12 bases separated the two germline ends. This CDR3 comprises 13 residues. Germline V lookup: CDR1 SEHNR, CDR2 FQNEAQ (reference sequence). The CDR3 protein is CASTPWEDTEAFF. DNA for the CDR3: TGTGCCAGCACCCCTTGGGAGGACACTGAAGCTTTCTTT.